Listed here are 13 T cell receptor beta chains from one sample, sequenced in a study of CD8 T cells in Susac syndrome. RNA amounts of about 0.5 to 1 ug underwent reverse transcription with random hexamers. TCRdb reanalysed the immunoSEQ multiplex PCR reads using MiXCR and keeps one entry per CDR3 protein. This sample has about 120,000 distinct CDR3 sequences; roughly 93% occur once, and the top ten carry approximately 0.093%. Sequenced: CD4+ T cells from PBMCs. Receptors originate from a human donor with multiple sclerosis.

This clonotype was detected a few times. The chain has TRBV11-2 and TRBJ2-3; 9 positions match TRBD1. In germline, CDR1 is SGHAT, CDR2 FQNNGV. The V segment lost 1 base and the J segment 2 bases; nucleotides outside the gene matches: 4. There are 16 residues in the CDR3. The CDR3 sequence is CASSLVGQGVTDTQYF. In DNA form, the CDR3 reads TGTGCCAGCAGCTTAGTGGGACAGGGAGTCACAGATACGCAGTATTTT.

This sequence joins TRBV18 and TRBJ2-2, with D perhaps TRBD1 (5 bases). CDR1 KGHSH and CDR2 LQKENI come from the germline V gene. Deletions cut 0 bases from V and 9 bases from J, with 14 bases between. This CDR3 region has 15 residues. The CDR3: CASSPPGRGRWELFF. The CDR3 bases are TGTGCCAGCTCACCACCTGGTAGGGGCCGTTGGGAGCTGTTTTTT.

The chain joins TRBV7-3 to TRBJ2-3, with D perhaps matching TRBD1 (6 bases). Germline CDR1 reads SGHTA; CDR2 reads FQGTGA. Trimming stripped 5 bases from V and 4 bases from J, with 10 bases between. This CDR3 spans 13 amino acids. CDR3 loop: CASSLQGSDTQYF. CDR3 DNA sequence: TGTGCCAGCAGCCTACAGGGTTCAGATACGCAGTATTTT. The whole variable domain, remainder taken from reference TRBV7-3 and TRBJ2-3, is GAGVSQTPSNKVTEKGKYVELRCDPISGHTALYWYRQSLGQGPEFLIYFQGTGAADDSGLPNDRFFAVRPEGSVSTLKIQRTERGDSAVYLCASSLQGSDTQYFGPGTRLTVL.

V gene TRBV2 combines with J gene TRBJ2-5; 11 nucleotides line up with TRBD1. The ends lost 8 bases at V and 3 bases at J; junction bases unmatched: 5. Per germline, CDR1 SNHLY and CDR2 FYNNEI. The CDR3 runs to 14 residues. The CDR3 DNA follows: TGTGCCAGCTTCAGGACAGGGGGCGAAGAGACCCAGTACTTC. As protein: CASFRTGGEETQYF.

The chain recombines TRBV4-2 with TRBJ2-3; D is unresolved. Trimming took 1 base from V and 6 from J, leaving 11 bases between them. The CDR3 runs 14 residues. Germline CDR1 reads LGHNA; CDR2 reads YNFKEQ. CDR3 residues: CASSQADRIDTQYF. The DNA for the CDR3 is TGTGCCAGCAGCCAAGCAGATAGAATTGATACGCAGTATTTT.

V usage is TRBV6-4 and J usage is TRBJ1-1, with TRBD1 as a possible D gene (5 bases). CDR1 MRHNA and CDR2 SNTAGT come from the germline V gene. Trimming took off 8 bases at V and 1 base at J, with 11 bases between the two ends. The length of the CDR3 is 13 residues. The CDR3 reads CASSAGQNTEAFF. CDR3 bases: TGTGCCAGCTCCGCCGGACAGAACACTGAAGCTTTCTTT.

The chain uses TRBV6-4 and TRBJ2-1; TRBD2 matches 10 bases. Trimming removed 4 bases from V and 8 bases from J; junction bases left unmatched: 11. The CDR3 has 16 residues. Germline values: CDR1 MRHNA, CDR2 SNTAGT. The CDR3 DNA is TGTGCCAGCAGTGGCCTACCTAGCGGGGGTAACGATGAGCAGTTCTTC. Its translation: CASSGLPSGGNDEQFF.

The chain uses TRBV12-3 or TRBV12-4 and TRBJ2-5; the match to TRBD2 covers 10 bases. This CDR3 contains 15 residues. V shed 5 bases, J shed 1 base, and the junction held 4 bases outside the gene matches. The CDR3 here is CASSLRTSGQETQYF. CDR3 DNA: TGTGCCAGCAGTCTCCGGACTAGCGGCCAAGAGACCCAGTACTTC.

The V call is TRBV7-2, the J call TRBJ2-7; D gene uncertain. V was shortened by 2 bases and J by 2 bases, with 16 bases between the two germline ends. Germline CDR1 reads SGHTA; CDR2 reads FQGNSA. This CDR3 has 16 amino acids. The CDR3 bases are TGTGCCAGCAGCTTACAACCGGGCCTAACTACCTACGAGCAGTACTTC. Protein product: CASSLQPGLTTYEQYF.

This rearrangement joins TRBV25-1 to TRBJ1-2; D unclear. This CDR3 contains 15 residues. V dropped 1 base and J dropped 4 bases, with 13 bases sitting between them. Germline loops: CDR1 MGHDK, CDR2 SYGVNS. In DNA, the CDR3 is TGTGCCAGCAGTGAATGGGGAACAGCCTCCTATGGCTACACCTTC. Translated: CASSEWGTASYGYTF.

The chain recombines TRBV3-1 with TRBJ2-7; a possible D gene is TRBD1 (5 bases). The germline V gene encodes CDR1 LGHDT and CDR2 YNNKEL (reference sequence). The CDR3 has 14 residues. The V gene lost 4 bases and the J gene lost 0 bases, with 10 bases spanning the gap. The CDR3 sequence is CASSPRTLSYEQYF. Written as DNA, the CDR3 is TGTGCCAGCAGCCCCCGGACACTCTCCTACGAGCAGTACTTC.

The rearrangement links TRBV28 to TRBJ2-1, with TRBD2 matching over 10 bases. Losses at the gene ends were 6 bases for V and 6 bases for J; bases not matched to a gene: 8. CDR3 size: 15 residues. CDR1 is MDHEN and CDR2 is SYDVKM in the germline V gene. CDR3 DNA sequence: TGTGCCAGCAGCTTCCAGCGGGGGGGCCTCAATGAGCAGTTCTTC. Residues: CASSFQRGGLNEQFF.

The DNA of the CDR3 is TGTGCCTTGATAAATCGTTCGGGGCAAAACATTCAGTACTTC. It codes for CALINRSGQNIQYF. The chain is built from TRBV30 and TRBJ2-4; possibly TRBD1 or TRBD2 for D (5 bases each). Germline-derived CDR1 and CDR2 are GTSNPN and SVGIG (reference sequence). The CDR3 length is 14 residues. Trimming left V 7 bases short and J 5 bases short, with 18 bases between.